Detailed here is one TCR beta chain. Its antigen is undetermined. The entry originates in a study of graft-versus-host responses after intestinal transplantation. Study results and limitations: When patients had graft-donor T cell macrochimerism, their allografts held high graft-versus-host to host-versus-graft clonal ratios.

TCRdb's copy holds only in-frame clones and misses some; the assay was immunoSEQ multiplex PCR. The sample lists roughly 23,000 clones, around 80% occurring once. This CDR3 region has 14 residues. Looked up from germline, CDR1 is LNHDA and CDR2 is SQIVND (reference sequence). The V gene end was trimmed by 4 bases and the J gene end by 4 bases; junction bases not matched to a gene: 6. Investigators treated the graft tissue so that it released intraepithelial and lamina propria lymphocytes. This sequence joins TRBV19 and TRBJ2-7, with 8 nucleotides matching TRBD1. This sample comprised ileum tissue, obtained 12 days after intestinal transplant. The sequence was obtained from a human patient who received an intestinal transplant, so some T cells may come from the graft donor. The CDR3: CASSTGQGKYEQYF. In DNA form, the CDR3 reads TGTGCCAGTAGTACAGGACAGGGTAAATACGAGCAGTACTTC.